This record covers a single T cell receptor (beta chain). This clonotype was observed many times. Which antigen it targets is not known. No base quality information exists; no much larger clone differs at one position. The data were taken from a study of post-analysis software for immune sequencing data (dated by TCRdb to the mid-2010s). Some background on the complete study: Recorded disease courses included relapsing-remitting, secondary progressive and progressive-relapsing multiple sclerosis, with some patients lacking subtype annotation. The patient repertoires were compared against 11 previously published healthy control repertoires obtained from donors aged 6 to 25 years. A subset of samples was prepared in parallel using single-end sample barcoding, then pooled and co-amplified after Illumina adapter ligation. The paper as a whole reports these results and caveats: Normalized Chao1 diversity was significantly lower in multiple sclerosis patients than controls, suggesting substantial peripheral T-cell clonal expansion. Strong co-clustering of samples prepared in the same batch was shown by direct clustering with F measure, prompting a batch-effect correction. Roughly 5 TRBV segments, including TRBV5-6, TRBV5-1 and TRBV20-1, were significantly more frequent in patients than controls. The control group was slightly older than the multiple sclerosis patient group.

The receptor library was made with PCR. TCRdb names Illumina HiSeq 2500 as the instrument used. To reduce PCR and sequencing biases, unique molecular identifiers were built into the TCR beta cDNA libraries. Per 1 to 10 million input T cells, around 500,000 cDNA molecules were obtained, such that each molecule approximated one T cell. The same protocol used for the earlier healthy control dataset was applied to prepare and sequence the patient libraries. Samples belonging to the same batch were prepared together, multiplexed and sequenced on a shared HiSeq lane. The source study handled its data this way. Raw barcoded reads were processed with MIGEC, discarding single-read molecular identifier groups before consensus assembly and CDR3 extraction. Clonotype tables were post-analysed with VDJtools, normalizing diversity by down-sampling all datasets to the smallest sample size. Repertoire overlap clustering matched CDR3 amino acid but not nucleotide sequences to correct batch-related cross-sample contamination. TCRdb reworked the public reads: Q25 trimming with fastp, MiXCR clone assembly, productive beta chains retained. Every CDR3 protein is listed once, alongside the most common genes and DNA of its rows. The V and J calls reflect TCRdb's pipeline rather than the authors' work. In all, the sample holds some 260,000 distinct CDR3 sequences, and 35% to 40% of those were seen once. 4% to 5.5% of the sample rests with the top ten.

To demonstrate the VDJtools post-analysis software, the study profiled TCR beta repertoires from the peripheral blood of about a dozen young patients with multiple sclerosis. The multiple sclerosis patients were children and adolescents between roughly 6 and 17 years of age. The V and J ends are trimmed by 4 bases and 8 bases, leaving 17 bases between them. CDR3 length: 14 amino acids, cysteine to phenylalanine. The sequence is cut down to CDR3 DNA, 42 bases in frame from base 1. The rearrangement joined TRBV12-3 or TRBV12-4 to TRBJ1-2; possibly the D gene is TRBD1, per 5 matching bases. The receptor was derived from a girl under 18 with multiple sclerosis. Material: blood. The CDR3: CASSSEPGWIGYTF. At the DNA level, the sequence is TGTGCCAGCAGTTCCGAGCCAGGGTGGATAGGCTACACCTTC.